The 32 T cell receptor beta chains below come from one sample, sequenced in a study of cytomegalovirus exposure and HLA in healthy donors. The study ran its PCR with 60 Vbeta and 13 Jbeta primers. The method was immunoSEQ multiplex PCR; TCRdb's version includes in-frame clones alone and lacks a portion of them. The specimen's table records 100,000 to 150,000 clones. The sequenced sample was PBMCs. The receptors were sampled from a man between 18 and 29 years old in good health and CMV-seronegative.

The gene calls are TRBV30 and TRBJ1-3; D is unresolved. CDR1 and CDR2 from the germline V gene are GTSNPN and SVGIG (reference sequence). Trimming cost V 0 bases and J 0 bases, with 9 bases left between them. The CDR3 is 15 residues long. This CDR3 is CAWSVDGNSGNTIYF. CDR3 in DNA: TGTGCCTGGAGTGTCGACGGGAACTCTGGAAACACCATATATTTT.

The J gene is TRBJ2-1, the V gene TRBV18; the match to TRBD2 covers 7 bases. V was clipped by 1 base and J by 6 bases; unmatched bases: 6. The CDR3 length is 15 residues. Germline V gene sequence: CDR1 KGHSH, CDR2 LQKENI. The CDR3 loop reads CASSPQRDSFNEQFF. Written as DNA, the CDR3 is TGTGCCAGCTCACCACAGCGGGATAGTTTCAATGAGCAGTTCTTC.

The V and J genes are TRBV6-5 and TRBJ2-3, with 7 positions matching TRBD1. This CDR3 comprises 15 residues. Looked up from germline, CDR1 is MNHEY and CDR2 is SVGAGI. Trimming cost V 6 bases and J 4 bases; bases outside gene matches: 10. CDR3 in amino acids: CASRPTGVGPDTQYF. The CDR3 nucleotides are TGTGCCAGCAGGCCCACAGGGGTCGGCCCAGATACGCAGTATTTT.

The chain recombines TRBV28 with TRBJ2-7; D is perhaps TRBD2 (5 bases). V lost 2 bases, J lost 0 bases, and 17 bases lay in between. The CDR3 is made up of 17 amino acids. Germline loops: CDR1 MDHEN, CDR2 SYDVKM. The CDR3 bases are TGTGCCAGCAGTTTACAAGGCTACCCGGGAAGCTCCTACGAGCAGTACTTC. As protein: CASSLQGYPGSSYEQYF.

The genes are TRBV7-2 and TRBJ2-5, with a weak D call TRBD2 (6 bases). CDR1 and CDR2 (germline): SGHTA, FQGNSA. This CDR3 is 15 amino acids long. V was clipped by 5 bases and J by 11 bases, with 24 bases between them. The CDR3 DNA reads as TGTGCCAGCAGCCCCCCGGCGGGGTCCCGTCTCAAGCAGTACTTC. Translating it yields CASSPPAGSRLKQYF.

J is TRBJ2-1 and V is TRBV6-5, with D perhaps matching TRBD2 (6 bases). The ends were cut back, 11 bases at V and 11 bases at J, with 22 bases in the middle. The CDR3 extends over 13 amino acids. Germline V lookup: CDR1 MNHEY, CDR2 SVGAGI. CDR3 in amino acids: CAASGVPVLQQFF. In DNA, the CDR3 is TGTGCCGCCTCGGGGGTCCCCGTTCTTCAGCAGTTCTTC.

The CDR3 here is CASSGRTGRDEQYF. As DNA, the CDR3 is TGTGCCAGCAGTGGTCGGACGGGGAGGGACGAGCAGTACTTC. This chain joins TRBV6-1 and TRBJ2-7; TRBD2 aligns across 7 bases. V gave up 4 bases and J gave up 5 bases; unmatched junction bases: 8. Germline-derived CDR1 and CDR2 are MNHNS and SASEGT. The CDR3 is 14 amino acids.

The V and J genes are TRBV6-6 and TRBJ1-1, with D possibly being TRBD1 (6 bases). The CDR3 sequence is 15 residues long. The V and J ends lost 7 bases and 3 bases respectively, with 18 bases between them. Germline CDR1 and CDR2: MNHNY and SVGAGI (reference sequence). CDR3 amino acids: CASKGGGAGDTEAFF. Written as DNA, the CDR3 is TGTGCCAGCAAAGGGGGGGGCGCTGGGGACACTGAAGCTTTCTTT.

The genes are TRBV4-3 and TRBJ2-7, with 10 positions matching TRBD1. There are 16 residues in the CDR3. The V and J ends lost 1 base and 3 bases, in that order; junction bases with no gene match: 6. Germline-derived CDR1 and CDR2 are LGHNA and YSLEER. The CDR3: CASSQAGTGALYEQYF. CDR3 nucleotide sequence: TGCGCCAGCAGCCAAGCCGGGACAGGGGCTCTCTACGAGCAGTACTTC.

V is TRBV27 and J is TRBJ1-3, with no clear D. Germline V gene data show CDR1 as MNHEY and CDR2 as SMNVEV (reference sequence). V was pared by 10 bases and J by 3 bases, with 7 bases between. The CDR3 runs 11 residues. The CDR3 reads CATLNGNTIYF. As DNA, the CDR3 is TGTGCCACTCTAAATGGAAACACCATATATTTT.

CDR3 region: CASSQVRATNEKLFF. CDR3 bases: TGCGCCAGCAGCCAAGTTCGAGCAACTAATGAAAAACTGTTTTTT. The rearrangement links TRBV4-3 to TRBJ1-4, with D unclear. CDR1 and CDR2 (germline): LGHNA, YSLEER. The V gene lost 1 base and the J gene lost 0 bases, with 6 bases spanning the gap. The CDR3 consists of 15 residues.

The chain couples TRBV5-4 to TRBJ2-6; perhaps TRBD2 as D (5 bases). The germline V gene has CDR1 SGHNT and CDR2 YYREEE (reference sequence). Trimming pared 2 bases from V and 4 bases from J, leaving 16 bases between. There are 17 residues in the CDR3. In DNA, the CDR3 is TGTGCCAGCAGCTTTCGAGAGGATTCGGGGGGGGCCAACGTCCTGACTTTC. Amino acids: CASSFREDSGGANVLTF.

This chain connects TRBV5-1 to TRBJ2-1; 8 nucleotides agree with TRBD1. The CDR3 totals 17 residues. V shed 0 bases and J 3 bases; nucleotides not matched to a gene: 8. Germline V gives CDR1 SGHRS, CDR2 YFSETQ. CDR3 sequence: CASSLVPGQGGYNEQFF. In DNA form, the CDR3 reads TGCGCCAGCAGCTTGGTCCCAGGACAGGGCGGCTACAATGAGCAGTTCTTC.

This chain uses TRBV9 with TRBJ2-1, with TRBD1 matching over 9 bases. Trimming took 3 bases from V and 5 from J; bases not matched to a gene: 12. The CDR3 contains 17 residues. The V gene's germline CDR1 is SGDLS and CDR2 YYNGEE. CDR3 region: CASSAGQGVPLNNEQFF. CDR3 DNA: TGTGCCAGCAGCGCGGGACAGGGTGTACCACTTAACAATGAGCAGTTCTTC.

A word on this clone: This sample also contains other DNA sequences that code for the same CDR3. The chain combines TRBV18 with TRBJ1-5, with D uncertain. The germline CDR1 and CDR2 sequences are KGHSH and LQKENI. There are 14 residues in the CDR3. Trimming cost V 6 bases and J 4 bases, with 13 bases left between them. CDR3 sequence reads: CASSPRTGNQPQHF. The DNA for the CDR3 is TGTGCCAGCTCTCCGAGGACGGGAAATCAGCCCCAGCATTTT.

The gene calls are TRBV5-4 and TRBJ1-2; D perhaps matches TRBD1 (5 bases). V lost 0 bases, J lost 1 base, and 13 bases lay in between. Germline V CDR1 and CDR2: SGHNT, YYREEE (reference sequence). This CDR3 has 16 residues. The CDR3 bases are TGTGCCAGCAGCTTGGGCGCAGGGAACTTTAACTATGGCTACACCTTC. The encoded protein is CASSLGAGNFNYGYTF.

The chain carries TRBV5-1 and TRBJ2-5; 11 bases map to TRBD1. V shed 4 bases and J 5 bases; nucleotides not matched to a gene: 10. The CDR3 is 16 residues long. Germline-derived CDR1 and CDR2 are SGHRS and YFSETQ. The CDR3 nucleotides are TGCGCCAGCAGCATCAATTACCGGGACAGGGGGGAGACCCAGTACTTC. This codes for CASSINYRDRGETQYF.

V and J are TRBV28 and TRBJ1-5; 11 bases are shared with TRBD1. The trim removed 7 bases at V and 3 bases at J, leaving 14 bases unmatched. The CDR3 sequence is 18 residues long. Germline CDR1 MDHEN, CDR2 SYDVKM. CDR3 protein: CASISWGTGGFINQPQHF. Here the CDR3 DNA reads TGTGCCAGCATTTCCTGGGGGACAGGGGGTTTTATCAATCAGCCCCAGCATTTT.

This chain links TRBV5-4 with TRBJ2-2; no definite D call. Germline V CDR1 and CDR2: SGHNT, YYREEE (reference sequence). CDR3 length: 12 residues. Trimming removed 2 bases at V and 6 bases at J, with 5 bases between. CDR3 nucleotides: TGTGCCAGCAGCTTCCATGCCGGGGAGCTGTTTTTT. Its protein product is CASSFHAGELFF.

This chain links TRBV6-6 with TRBJ1-2, with D perhaps TRBD1 (5 bases). This CDR3 comprises 15 residues. Germline V gene data show CDR1 as MNHNY and CDR2 as SVGAGI (reference sequence). V gave up 2 bases and J gave up 4 bases, with 14 bases separating them. CDR3 sequence: CASSYQAAGIYGYTF. Here the CDR3 DNA reads TGTGCCAGCAGTTACCAAGCAGCAGGGATCTATGGCTACACCTTC.

V gene TRBV4-3 combines with J gene TRBJ1-1, with D tentatively TRBD1 (5 bases). V lost 0 bases to trimming and J lost 3 bases, with 11 bases between them. CDR3 length: 15 amino acids. Looked up from germline, CDR1 is LGHNA and CDR2 is YSLEER. The CDR3 spells CASSQDPRVYTEAFF. CDR3 in DNA: TGCGCCAGCAGCCAAGATCCCAGGGTCTACACTGAAGCTTTCTTT.

The chain recombines TRBV23-1 with TRBJ2-3, with 10 bases identical to TRBD2. TRBV23-1 is given ORF status, its function remaining uncertain. V was pared by 4 bases and J by 1 base, with 20 bases of the junction left unmatched. There are 21 residues in the CDR3. The CDR3 DNA reads as TGCGCCAGCAGTCCCAGGGGTTTTAGCGGGAGGAGAATAACGCGCACAGATACGCAGTATTTT. Translated: CASSPRGFSGRRITRTDTQYF.

The chain combines TRBV5-6 with TRBJ2-2, with D maybe TRBD1 (5 bases). The V gene lost 1 base and the J gene lost 6 bases, with 19 bases spanning the gap. The CDR3 sequence is 17 residues long. CDR1 SGHDT and CDR2 YYEEEE come from the germline V gene. As DNA, the CDR3 is TGTGCCAGCAGCTTGTACTTGGGGCCCACCCCGGCCGGGGAGCTGTTTTTT. Translating it yields CASSLYLGPTPAGELFF.

The genes are TRBV5-4 and TRBJ1-2; D is unresolved. The CDR3 contains 11 residues. Germline V gives CDR1 SGHNT, CDR2 YYREEE (reference sequence). CDR3 in amino acids: CASTNSGGYTF. For the CDR3, the DNA is TGTGCGTCCACGAACTCGGGTGGCTACACCTTC.

V usage is TRBV4-2 and J usage is TRBJ2-4; tentatively, D is TRBD2 (6 bases). The CDR3 consists of 17 residues. CDR1 and CDR2 (germline): LGHNA, YNFKEQ. V gave up 1 base and J gave up 2 bases, with 15 bases separating them. The CDR3 loop is CASSQVGTGRTKNIQYF. The CDR3 DNA is TGTGCCAGCAGCCAAGTAGGGACTGGGAGAACCAAAAACATTCAGTACTTC.

J is TRBJ1-2 and V is TRBV6-1; unclear D gene. V dropped 0 bases and J dropped 8 bases, with 10 bases sitting between them. Looked up from germline, CDR1 is MNHNS and CDR2 is SASEGT. This CDR3 contains 13 residues. CDR3 protein: CASSEARRRGYTF. As DNA, the CDR3 is TGTGCCAGCAGTGAAGCCAGGAGGAGGGGCTACACCTTC.

The chain joins TRBV6-1 to TRBJ2-5; possibly TRBD1 for D (6 bases). The CDR3 totals 13 residues. Trimming pared 6 bases from V and 5 bases from J, leaving 13 bases between. Germline assignment: CDR1 MNHNS and CDR2 SASEGT. The CDR3 DNA sequence: TGTGCCAGCAGCCGCGGACAGAGCGAGACCCAGTACTTC. Protein: CASSRGQSETQYF.

The chain employs TRBV30 and TRBJ2-1, with D possibly being TRBD2 (6 bases). The CDR3 runs to 15 residues. Trimming pared 4 bases from V and 7 bases from J, leaving 20 bases between. Per germline, CDR1 GTSNPN and CDR2 SVGIG (reference sequence). In DNA form, the CDR3 reads TGTGCCTGGAAACGAATGGCGGGGCGAGGGAATGAGCAGTTCTTC. Amino acids: CAWKRMAGRGNEQFF.

The V call is TRBV7-9, the J call TRBJ2-2, with 7 bases matching TRBD2. This CDR3 region has 13 residues. From germline, CDR1 is SEHNR and CDR2 FQNEAQ (reference sequence). V lost 5 bases and J lost 6; bases outside the gene matches: 3. As DNA, the CDR3 is TGTGCCAGCAGCCTTAGCGGGCCCGGGGAGCTGTTTTTT. Amino acids: CASSLSGPGELFF. The complete variable domain, with remaining parts taken from reference TRBV7-9 and TRBJ2-2, reads DTGVSQNPRHKITKRGQNVTFRCDPISEHNRLYWYRQTLGQGPEFLTYFQNEAQLEKSRLLSDRFSAERPKGSFSTLEIQRTEQGDSAMYLCASSLSGPGELFFGEGSRLTVL.

The rearrangement links TRBV6-5 to TRBJ2-2, with TRBD2 as a possible D gene (7 bases). The CDR3 covers 16 residues. V lost 2 bases, J lost 6 bases, and 16 bases lay in between. Germline values: CDR1 MNHEY, CDR2 SVGAGI. The CDR3 spells CASSYARGARAGELFF. CDR3 DNA: TGTGCCAGCAGTTACGCCCGGGGGGCTAGGGCCGGGGAGCTGTTTTTT.

The V and J genes are TRBV28 and TRBJ1-2; D is ambiguous. This CDR3 has 15 amino acids. Germline lookup yields CDR1 MDHEN and CDR2 SYDVKM. V shed 7 bases and J shed 0 bases, with 15 bases lying between them. DNA of the CDR3: TGTGCCAGCAAGGTCGGCAGCGCTTCTAACTATGGCTACACCTTC. This gives the protein CASKVGSASNYGYTF.

The chain joins TRBV9 to TRBJ1-3; possibly TRBD1 for D (5 bases). The CDR3 loop spans 15 amino acids. V lost 4 bases to trimming and J lost 2 bases, with 13 bases between them. Germline CDR1 SGDLS, CDR2 YYNGEE. In DNA, the CDR3 is TGTGCCAGCAGCACCTTGGGGGGTACTGGAAACACCATATATTTT. It specifies CASSTLGGTGNTIYF.